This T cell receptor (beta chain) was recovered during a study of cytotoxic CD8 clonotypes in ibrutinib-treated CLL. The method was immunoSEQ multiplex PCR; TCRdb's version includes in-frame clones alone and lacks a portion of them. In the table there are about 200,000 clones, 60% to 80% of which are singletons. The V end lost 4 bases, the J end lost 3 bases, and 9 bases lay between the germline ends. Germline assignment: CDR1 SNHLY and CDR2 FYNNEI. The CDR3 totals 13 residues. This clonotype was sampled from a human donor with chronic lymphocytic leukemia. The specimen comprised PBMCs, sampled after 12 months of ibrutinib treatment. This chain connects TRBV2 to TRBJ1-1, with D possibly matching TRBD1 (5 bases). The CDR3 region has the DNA TGTGCCAGCAGTGTAGACAGCTACACTGAAGCTTTCTTT. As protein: CASSVDSYTEAFF.